Shown below are 2 T cell receptor beta chains from a single sample sequenced in a study of PD-L1 blockade in urothelial cancer. The assay was immunoSEQ multiplex PCR, and TCRdb's table has in-frame clones only and misses some. Of tens of thousands of clones in the sample, around 75% were seen once. This specimen consisted of PBMCs, obtained around atezolizumab (anti-PD-L1) treatment. These receptors were taken from a man aged 45 to 65 with urothelial cancer.

The chain recombines TRBV5-1 with TRBJ2-1; 11 bases are shared with TRBD2. CDR3 length: 15 residues. Germline-derived CDR1 and CDR2 are SGHRS and YFSETQ. V was pared by 4 bases and J by 4 bases, with 4 bases of the junction left unmatched. Written as DNA, the CDR3 is TGCGCCAGCAGCCTCTGGACTAGCGGGTACAATGAGCAGTTCTTC. As protein: CASSLWTSGYNEQFF.

This chain joins TRBV2 and TRBJ1-5, with D unclear. Germline V gives CDR1 SNHLY, CDR2 FYNNEI. Trimming removed 4 bases at V and 6 bases at J, with 16 bases between. The CDR3 sequence is 15 residues long. The CDR3, as DNA: TGTGCCAGCAGTGGCAGGTCTTTAAGATCTCAGCCCCAGCATTTT. Translated: CASSGRSLRSQPQHF.